These 21 T cell receptor beta chains were sequenced from one sample in a study of blood T cell repertoires in COVID-19. Libraries were prepared by immunoSEQ multiplex PCR; TCRdb keeps only in-frame clonotypes and omits some of them. The sample lists fewer than 200,000 clones; about 90% were seen once. Sequenced: peripheral blood. Receptor source: a man in his thirties or forties with COVID-19, enrolled during active disease.

The rearrangement uses TRBV4-3 and TRBJ2-1, with D perhaps TRBD2 (6 bases). Trimming pared 1 base from V and 10 bases from J, leaving 11 bases between. This CDR3 spans 13 amino acids. The germline CDR1 and CDR2 sequences are LGHNA and YSLEER. CDR3 in amino acids: CASSQGEVREQFF. CDR3 in DNA: TGCGCCAGCAGCCAAGGGGAGGTACGGGAGCAGTTCTTC.

The V and J genes are TRBV23-1 and TRBJ1-5; 7 positions match TRBD1. TRBV23-1 is sorted into the ORF group, with uncertain function. V lost 0 bases, J lost 4 bases, and 18 bases stayed unmatched. The CDR3 contains 20 residues. The CDR3, as DNA: TGCGCCAGCAGTCAATCGGAAGGTAGGGACAGTACACCCCCTAATCAGCCCCAGCATTTT. This sequence encodes CASSQSEGRDSTPPNQPQHF.

This clone was picked up a small number of times. The gene calls are TRBV7-9 and TRBJ2-1; 9 bases fit TRBD2. Unmatched junction bases numbered 5, after V lost 0 bases and J lost 2 bases. The CDR3 consists of 17 residues. Per the germline V gene, CDR1 is SEHNR and CDR2 is FQNEAQ (reference sequence). Here the CDR3 reads CASSLALAGPAYNEQFF. CDR3 nucleotides: TGTGCCAGCAGCTTAGCCCTAGCGGGGCCAGCCTACAATGAGCAGTTCTTC.

The chain recombines TRBV5-4 with TRBJ2-5; D gene uncertain. The germline CDR1 and CDR2 sequences are SGHNT and YYREEE (reference sequence). CDR3 length: 15 residues. Trimming removed 0 bases at V and 0 bases at J, with 9 bases between. Here the CDR3 DNA reads TGTGCCAGCAGCTTGGGTGTACGGGACCAAGAGACCCAGTACTTC. Protein: CASSLGVRDQETQYF.

V usage is TRBV5-6 and J usage is TRBJ2-1; 10 nucleotides agree with TRBD1. This CDR3 contains 15 residues. The V gene end was trimmed by 1 base and the J gene end by 7 bases; junction bases not matched to a gene: 5. Germline V gives CDR1 SGHDT, CDR2 YYEEEE. The CDR3 protein is CASSLLDRGMNEQFF. In DNA, the CDR3 is TGTGCCAGCAGCTTGTTGGACAGGGGGATGAATGAGCAGTTCTTC. The complete variable domain, with remaining parts taken from reference TRBV5-6 and TRBJ2-1, reads DAGVTQSPTHLIKTRGQQVTLRCSPKSGHDTVSWYQQALGQGPQFIFQYYEEEERQRGNFPDRFSGHQFPNYSSELNVNALLLGDSALYLCASSLLDRGMNEQFFGPGTRLTVL.

This clone has only one observation. The sample contains more than one DNA sequence encoding this CDR3. The chain is built from TRBV20-1 and TRBJ1-2; D is unclear. V lost 6 bases to trimming and J lost 6 bases, with 5 bases between them. Germline CDR1 DFQATT, CDR2 SNEGSKA (reference sequence). The CDR3 is made up of 9 amino acids. The CDR3 loop reads CSARDGYTF. CDR3 nucleotide sequence: TGCAGTGCCCGGGATGGCTACACCTTC.

The chain employs TRBV5-1 and TRBJ2-4; 8 nucleotides align to TRBD1. The V gene end was trimmed by 3 bases and the J gene end by 5 bases; junction bases not matched to a gene: 4. CDR3 length: 14 residues. Germline V gene data show CDR1 as SGHRS and CDR2 as YFSETQ. The CDR3 sequence: CASSSGQGENIQYF. The CDR3 DNA reads TGCGCCAGCAGCTCCGGACAGGGAGAAAACATTCAGTACTTC. Full variable domain (outside the CDR3, taken from reference TRBV5-1 and TRBJ2-4): KAGVTQTPRYLIKTRGQQVTLSCSPISGHRSVSWYQQTPGQGLQFLFEYFSETQRNKGNFPGRFSGRQFSNSRSEMNVSTLELGDSALYLCASSSGQGENIQYFGAGTRLSVL.

The chain joins TRBV7-8 to TRBJ1-2; tentatively, D is TRBD1 (6 bases). CDR3 length: 16 residues. With 4 bases removed from V and 3 bases from J, the gap between germline ends came to 18 bases. Germline assignment: CDR1 SGHVS and CDR2 FQNEAQ. The CDR3 sequence is CASSSLGTKGDYGYTF. In nucleotides, the CDR3 is TGTGCCAGCAGCTCGCTTGGGACAAAGGGGGACTATGGCTACACCTTC.

The sample holds one count of this clone. The chain links TRBV28 to TRBJ2-1; TRBD2 might be the D (5 bases). The CDR3 length is 15 residues. The germline V gene has CDR1 MDHEN and CDR2 SYDVKM. Trimming cost V 7 bases and J 3 bases, with 16 bases left between them. The DNA of the CDR3 is TGTGCCAGCACCCCCCGAGCGGCACTCTACAATGAGCAGTTCTTC. As protein: CASTPRAALYNEQFF. Together with reference TRBV28 and TRBJ2-1, the CDR3 gives the full variable domain: DVKVTQSSRYLVKRTGEKVFLECVQDMDHENMFWYRQDPGLGLRLIYFSYDVKMKEKGDIPEGYSVSREKKERFSLILESASTNQTSMYLCASTPRAALYNEQFFGPGTRLTVL.

V gene TRBV18 combines with J gene TRBJ2-7; D is possibly TRBD1 (6 bases). The ends were cut back, 2 bases at V and 4 bases at J, with 12 bases in the middle. The length of the CDR3 is 14 residues. Germline assignment: CDR1 KGHSH and CDR2 LQKENI. The DNA for the CDR3 is TGTGCCAGCTCACCATCGTATACAGGGTACGAGCAGTACTTC. Its protein is CASSPSYTGYEQYF.

The rearrangement joins TRBV24-1 to TRBJ2-7, with TRBD2 matching 11 bases. The germline gives CDR1 KGHDR, CDR2 SFDVKD. CDR3 size: 15 residues. V trimming: 3 bases; J trimming: 2 bases; junction bases outside the gene matches: 2. CDR3 residues: CATSDGTSGTYEQYF. DNA for the CDR3: TGTGCCACCAGTGATGGGACTAGCGGAACCTACGAGCAGTACTTC.

The chain joins TRBV5-4 to TRBJ2-1; TRBD2 matches 8 bases. V lost 0 bases, J lost 4 bases, and 3 bases stayed unmatched. Germline V lookup: CDR1 SGHNT, CDR2 YYREEE (reference sequence). The CDR3 contains 15 residues. The CDR3 DNA reads as TGTGCCAGCAGCTTGGTACTAGCGGAATACAATGAGCAGTTCTTC. It yields the protein CASSLVLAEYNEQFF.

The chain uses TRBV23-1 and TRBJ1-6, with 9 bases lining up with TRBD1. TRBV23-1 is known as an ORF, though its function is uncertain. Losses at the gene ends were 4 bases for V and 5 bases for J; bases not matched to a gene: 12. This CDR3 is 18 amino acids long. CDR3 amino acids: CASSLNLGQGIHNSPLHF. The CDR3 nucleotides read TGCGCCAGCAGTCTCAACTTAGGACAGGGGATCCATAATTCACCCCTCCACTTT.

The rearrangement links TRBV6-2 or TRBV6-3 to TRBJ1-2; tentatively, D is TRBD1 (6 bases). The V gene lost 3 bases and the J gene lost 5 bases, with 10 bases spanning the gap. Germline CDR1 reads MNHEY; CDR2 reads SVGEGT. The CDR3 covers 13 residues. CDR3 region: CASSYQGRYGYTF. The CDR3 nucleotides read TGTGCCAGCAGTTATCAGGGGAGATATGGCTACACCTTC.

J is TRBJ1-1 and V is TRBV6-5, with 7 bases that match TRBD1. This CDR3 is built from 15 residues. With V trimmed by 8 bases and J by 4 bases, 13 bases remained unmatched. Germline CDR1 MNHEY, CDR2 SVGAGI. The CDR3 loop reads CASGQTRQGGTEAFF. Written as DNA, the CDR3 is TGTGCCAGCGGACAAACCCGACAGGGAGGCACTGAAGCTTTCTTT.

This sequence joins TRBV5-5 and TRBJ1-1; no clear D gene. V was shortened by 4 bases and J by 4 bases, with 11 bases between the two germline ends. This CDR3 is built from 13 residues. Germline V gene lookup returns CDR1 SGHKS and CDR2 YYEKEE (reference sequence). CDR3 residues: CASSPGRPTEAFF. The DNA for the CDR3 is TGTGCCAGCAGCCCCGGGAGGCCCACTGAAGCTTTCTTT.

The J gene is TRBJ1-6, the V gene TRBV5-6, with TRBD1 identical over 9 bases. V shed 7 bases and J 1 base; nucleotides not matched to a gene: 3. This CDR3 contains 15 residues. Germline loops: CDR1 SGHDT, CDR2 YYEEEE. The CDR3 DNA follows: TGTGCCAGCGGGACAGGGTGGTCCTATAATTCACCCCTCCACTTT. Translating gives CASGTGWSYNSPLHF. The full variable domain, completed using reference TRBV5-6 and TRBJ1-6, is DAGVTQSPTHLIKTRGQQVTLRCSPKSGHDTVSWYQQALGQGPQFIFQYYEEEERQRGNFPDRFSGHQFPNYSSELNVNALLLGDSALYLCASGTGWSYNSPLHFGNGTRLTVT.

This chain links TRBV12-5 with TRBJ2-7; 7 bases fit TRBD1. The CDR3 covers 15 residues. V shed 7 bases and J 0 bases; nucleotides not matched to a gene: 9. Germline assignment: CDR1 LGHNT and CDR2 FRNRAP. The chain's CDR3 is CASALGQRSSYEQYF. The CDR3 DNA reads TGTGCTAGTGCCCTGGGACAGCGGAGCTCCTACGAGCAGTACTTC.

The chain is built from TRBV5-6 and TRBJ1-5, with D tentatively TRBD1 (5 bases). V shed 1 base and J shed 8 bases, with 28 bases lying between them. Germline CDR1 reads SGHDT; CDR2 reads YYEEEE. The CDR3 extends over 19 amino acids. The CDR3 sequence is CASSLWGDVVGPFGEPQHF. Written as DNA, the CDR3 is TGTGCCAGCAGCTTGTGGGGGGATGTTGTGGGGCCGTTTGGTGAGCCCCAGCATTTT. The complete variable domain, with remaining parts taken from reference TRBV5-6 and TRBJ1-5, reads DAGVTQSPTHLIKTRGQQVTLRCSPKSGHDTVSWYQQALGQGPQFIFQYYEEEERQRGNFPDRFSGHQFPNYSSELNVNALLLGDSALYLCASSLWGDVVGPFGEPQHFGDGTRLSIL.

The rearrangement links TRBV15 to TRBJ2-7, with D possibly TRBD2 on 5 matching bases. V gave up 0 bases and J gave up 3 bases, with 27 bases separating them. The CDR3 is 20 amino acids. Germline CDR1 reads LNHNV; CDR2 reads YYDKDF (reference sequence). The CDR3 spells CATSRDYGGSTVRSYYEQYF. For the CDR3, the DNA is TGTGCCACCAGCAGAGATTACGGCGGGTCCACGGTCCGCTCTTACTACGAGCAGTACTTC. The entire variable domain, with the rest obtained from reference TRBV15 and TRBJ2-7, is as follows: DAMVIQNPRYQVTQFGKPVTLSCSQTLNHNVMYWYQQKSSQAPKLLFHYYDKDFNNEADTPDNFQSRRPNTSFCFLDIRSPGLGDTAMYLCATSRDYGGSTVRSYYEQYFGPGTRLTVT.

The J gene is TRBJ1-2, the V gene TRBV7-2; weak D call: TRBD1 (6 bases). The CDR3 is 14 residues long. The germline V and J ends were trimmed by 3 bases and 6 bases, with 14 bases remaining between them. CDR1 and CDR2 from the germline V gene are SGHTA and FQGNSA. The CDR3 sequence is CASSLNRVVDGYTF. The CDR3 DNA reads as TGTGCCAGCAGCTTGAACAGGGTCGTGGATGGCTACACCTTC.